This T cell receptor beta chain was retrieved from a study of regulatory T cells in long-lasting Graves disease. Arm-PCR of CDR3 regions and iRepertoire HTBI primers were the basis on which TCR beta libraries were built. MiXCR, run by TCRdb on the multiplex PCR reads, gives a single entry per CDR3 protein. The sample contains under 250,000 distinct CDR3 sequences, around 19% of which appear only once. Germline V CDR1 and CDR2: SNHLY, FYNNEI. With 6 bases removed from V and 2 bases from J, the gap between germline ends came to 6 bases. The CDR3 length is 12 residues. This clonotype was seen ten or more times. Documented time point: newly diagnosed GD, antithyroid drugs for less than 3 months. PBMC-extracted RNA yielded the TCR library. Patients were enrolled at an endocrinology department in Xi'an, China. A further study also used this sample, focusing on T cells in Graves' hyperthyroidism and ophthalmopathy.

The rearrangement links TRBV2 to TRBJ2-3, with D hard to call. This specimen was peripheral blood mononuclear cells (PBMCs), taken at new diagnosis, from a patient treated with antithyroid drugs. This TCR was recovered from a woman aged 25 to 39 with Graves disease. The CDR3 DNA is TGTGCCAGCAGAGGGTACACAGATACGCAGTATTTT. Translating gives CASRGYTDTQYF.